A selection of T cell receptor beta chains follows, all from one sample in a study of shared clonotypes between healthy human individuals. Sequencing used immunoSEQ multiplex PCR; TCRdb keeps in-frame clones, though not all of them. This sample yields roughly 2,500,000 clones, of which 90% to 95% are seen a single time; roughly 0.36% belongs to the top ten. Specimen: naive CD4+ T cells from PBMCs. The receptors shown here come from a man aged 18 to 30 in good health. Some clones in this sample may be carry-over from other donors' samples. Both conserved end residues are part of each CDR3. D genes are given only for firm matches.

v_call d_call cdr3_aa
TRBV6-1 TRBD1 CASSEARGQGARGYTF
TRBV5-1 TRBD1 CASSLAGTGYGYTF
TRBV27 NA CASSSRGWETQYF
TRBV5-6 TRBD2 CASSLGSGRPVETQYF
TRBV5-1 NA CASSLESSLSSNEQFF
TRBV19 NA CASSIVLRGLDTQYF
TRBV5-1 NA CASSPLLALSSYEQYF
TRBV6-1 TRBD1 CASSDGGQASMSRFF
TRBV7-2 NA CASSLQTGNQPQHF
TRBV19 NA CASSIRVGSYEQYF
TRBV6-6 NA CASRFQRETQYF
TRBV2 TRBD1 CASSYTPGQGAVGTF
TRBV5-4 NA CASSYGFGAIYF
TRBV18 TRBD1 CASSPLGTGTDTQYF
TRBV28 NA CASSPRGAWDTEAFF
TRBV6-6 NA CASSYSIDTGELFF
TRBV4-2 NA CASSQDLGRTNSDYTF
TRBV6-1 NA CASSAGIGTEAFF
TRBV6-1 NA CASSVDSNYGYTF
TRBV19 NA CASSGGGLGNQPQHF
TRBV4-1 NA CASSQGLWDTDTQYF
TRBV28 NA CASSPPLDRNTGELFF
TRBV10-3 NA CAISDRNRAEDTQYF
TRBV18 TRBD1 CASSLGTAEKLFF
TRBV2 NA CARTGGGGSSYEQYF
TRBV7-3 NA CASSLTVRRTDTQYF
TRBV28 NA CASTQPGSAEGYTF
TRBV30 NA CAWSPGGGGSPLHF